This T cell receptor beta chain was sequenced during a study of CD8+CD57+ T cells in acquired aplastic anemia. Study details: Recorded DNA amounts for sorted CD4+ and CD8+ cells had an average of about 3 ug.

Patients who underwent sequencing had shown CD8+CD57+ cell expansion by flow cytometry. In germline, CDR1 is SGHVS, CDR2 FNYEAQ. The germline V and J ends were trimmed by 2 bases and 5 bases, with 9 bases remaining between them. This CDR3 is 13 amino acids long. CDR3 and TCR beta VDJ profiling relied on genomic DNA as the template. TCRdb called the reads again in MiXCR, with one record for every CDR3 protein. The table has around 130,000 distinct CDR3 sequences, under 65% seen once. Study-wide results and limits: Both patients and controls carried the same twenty-nine CD8+ CDR3 sequences.

For this clonotype: Its antigen remains unknown.

The J gene is TRBJ2-5, the V gene TRBV7-6; D not certain. This clonotype originated in a human donor with aplastic anemia. The sample was sorted CD4+, CD8+, or CD8+CD57+ T cells (not recorded which) from PBMCs. The CDR3 here is CASSLRVLETQYF. The CDR3 DNA reads as TGTGCCAGCAGCTTACGCGTGCTGGAGACCCAGTACTTC.